A single sample is the source of the 6 T cell receptor beta chains below, sequenced in a study of spatial heterogeneity in lung cancer (dated 2019 in TCRdb). The label giving this sample's time point can be read as: sample taken at primary tumor resection. These receptors' antigens are unknown. Library generation was performed with 5' RACE. Data came from a NextSeq 500. TCRdb reran the public reads through fastp at Q25 and MiXCR, keeping productive beta chains. Rows are combined by CDR3 protein, so each entry shows the most common genes and DNA. Recorded for this sample are 20,000 to 25,000 distinct CDR3 sequences; 8.8% of them occurred a single time. The top ten clonotypes cover roughly 8% of the sample. Summary of the overall study and its limitations: The tumor nonsynonymous mutation count correlated with the number of expanded intratumoral alpha and beta TCRs.

The material sequenced was lung tumor tissue, taken at surgery. Receptor source: a male donor with early-stage non-small cell lung cancer.

The V call is TRBV7-3, the J call TRBJ1-1; D unresolved. The CDR3 runs to 15 residues. The V gene lost 3 bases and the J gene lost 2 bases, with 13 bases spanning the gap. The germline V gene encodes CDR1 SGHTA and CDR2 FQGTGA. The CDR3 bases are TGTGCCAGCAGCTTGTACCAGCTGATAAACACTGAAGCTTTCTTT. Encoded protein: CASSLYQLINTEAFF.

In this sample, this clonotype is medium-sized. This chain connects TRBV7-2 to TRBJ2-4; the D call may be TRBD1 or TRBD2 (5 bases each). The CDR3 loop spans 15 amino acids. Trimming took 0 bases from V and 5 from J, leaving 11 bases between them. Germline values: CDR1 SGHTA, CDR2 FQGNSA. The CDR3: CASSLAPGPENIQYF. CDR3 nucleotide sequence: TGTGCCAGCAGCTTAGCTCCGGGGCCCGAAAACATTCAGTACTTC.

This clonotype was seen repeatedly, ten times or more. This chain uses TRBV5-5 with TRBJ2-7; maybe TRBD1 (5 bases). Trimming removed 4 bases from V and 2 bases from J, with 10 bases in between. The CDR3 has 13 amino acids. Germline V gene lookup returns CDR1 SGHKS and CDR2 YYEKEE (reference sequence). CDR3 loop: CASSPTATYEQYF. CDR3 DNA sequence: TGTGCCAGCAGCCCGACAGCCACCTACGAGCAGTACTTC.

This clonotype is classed as medium-sized. This rearrangement joins TRBV15 to TRBJ2-3; D tentatively reads TRBD1 or TRBD2 (5 bases each). Germline V lookup: CDR1 LNHNV, CDR2 YYDKDF (reference sequence). The CDR3 length is 17 residues. Trimming removed 2 bases at V and 0 bases at J, with 15 bases between. The CDR3 nucleotides read TGTGCCACCAGCAGACGACGGGGCAGGTCTAGCACAGATACGCAGTATTTT. It codes for CATSRRRGRSSTDTQYF.

This clonotype was counted at least ten times. The rearrangement uses TRBV20-1 and TRBJ2-4; D may be TRBD2 (6 bases). Germline V gene sequence: CDR1 DFQATT, CDR2 SNEGSKA (reference sequence). With 4 bases removed from V and 8 bases from J, the gap between germline ends came to 18 bases. The CDR3 spans 14 residues. As DNA, the CDR3 is TGCAGTGCTACCGACCCCGGGGGTAGGGACATTCAGTACTTC. It yields the protein CSATDPGGRDIQYF.

This clonotype was picked up many times. The CDR3 nucleotides are TGCGCCAGCAGCTTGTTCGGACAGGGGTACAATGAGCAGTTCTTC. Translation gives CASSLFGQGYNEQFF. The chain employs TRBV5-1 and TRBJ2-1; TRBD1 matches 9 bases. The germline V gene has CDR1 SGHRS and CDR2 YFSETQ. The CDR3 is 15 amino acids. V trimming: 1 base; J trimming: 4 bases; junction bases outside the gene matches: 3.